The entry below gives a single T cell receptor beta chain sequence along with its context. Antigen specificity is unknown. V dropped 7 bases and J dropped 1 base, with 10 bases sitting between them. Germline V gene sequence: CDR1 LNHDA, CDR2 SQIVND (reference sequence). This CDR3 region has 14 residues. Primers: 60 Vbeta forward and 13 Jbeta reverse. Per the original data handling: Later, an analysis found about 80 million unique TCR beta chains, and approximately 10 million of these were shared. TCRdb's copy holds only in-frame clones and misses some; the assay was immunoSEQ multiplex PCR. The D gene and trimming were derived from the DNA, and the V and J assignments and clone size from that table. The profile shows 130,000 or so clones, approximately 80% of them singletons. The data belong to a study of cytomegalovirus exposure and HLA in healthy donors. Study results and caveats: Researchers counted roughly 150 TCR beta chains as cytomegalovirus-associated. Presence/absence analyses supposed approximately even sequencing depth among donors.

The chain has TRBV19 and TRBJ2-2; the D gene is possibly TRBD1 (6 bases). The sequencing sample was made of PBMCs. This sequence originates from a man aged 40-50 years in good health and CMV-seronegative. Written as DNA, the CDR3 is TGTGCCAGTACCCCGGGACAGAACACCGGGGAGCTGTTTTTT. It is translated as CASTPGQNTGELFF. Filled out from reference TRBV19 and TRBJ2-2, the complete variable domain reads DGGITQSPKYLFRKEGQNVTLSCEQNLNHDAMYWYRQDPGQGLRLIYYSQIVNDFQKGDIAEGYSVSREKKESFPLTVTSAQKNPTAFYLCASTPGQNTGELFFGEGSRLTVL.